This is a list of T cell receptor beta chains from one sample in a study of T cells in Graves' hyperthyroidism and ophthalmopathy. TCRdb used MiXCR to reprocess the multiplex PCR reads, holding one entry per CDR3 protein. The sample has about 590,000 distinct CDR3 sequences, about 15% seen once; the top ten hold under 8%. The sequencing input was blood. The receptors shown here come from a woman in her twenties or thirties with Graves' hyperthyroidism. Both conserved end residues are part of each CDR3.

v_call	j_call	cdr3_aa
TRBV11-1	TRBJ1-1	CASSPIPVSLGSANTEAFF
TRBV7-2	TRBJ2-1	CASSPPGSMSNEQFF
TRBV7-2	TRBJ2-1	CASSLVLAGNYNEQFF
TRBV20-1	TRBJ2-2	CSAKEDRRAPANTGELFF
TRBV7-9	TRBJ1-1	CASSLNRGLNTEAFF
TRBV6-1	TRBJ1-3	CASRPQSSGNTIYF
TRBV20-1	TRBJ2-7	CSARDPHNELGTAVSHEQYF
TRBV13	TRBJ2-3	CASSLGRGRGTQYF
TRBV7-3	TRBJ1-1	CASSKGGVGTEAFF
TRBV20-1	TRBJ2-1	CSARPYRGGGADNEQFF
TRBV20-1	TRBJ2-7	CSARDPVPASYEQYF
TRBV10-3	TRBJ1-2	CAISRQGSYGYTF
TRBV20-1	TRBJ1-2	CRPDPGSLGYGYTF
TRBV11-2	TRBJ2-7	CASSPPPGGPGEQYF
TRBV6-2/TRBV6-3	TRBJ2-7	CASSFRWGRADYSYEQYF
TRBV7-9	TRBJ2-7	CASSLSDSGVKQYF
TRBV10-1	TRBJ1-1	CASSRTTGVTEAFF
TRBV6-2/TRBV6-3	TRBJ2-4	CASSYSVTQNIQYF
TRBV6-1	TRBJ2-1	CASSDCGRAVNEQFF
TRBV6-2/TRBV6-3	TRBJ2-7	CASSSGRAYEQYF
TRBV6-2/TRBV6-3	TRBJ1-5	CASSPRDSYQPQHF
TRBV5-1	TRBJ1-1	CASSLAWGQTQNTEAFF
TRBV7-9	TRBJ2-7	CASSSARQRDYEQYF
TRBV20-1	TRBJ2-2	CSAREVGARSTGELFF
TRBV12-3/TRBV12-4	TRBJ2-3	CASSDTGTDTQYF
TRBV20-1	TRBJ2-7	CSARDISGGTSVYEQYF
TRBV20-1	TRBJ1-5	CSASDRVGLNQPQHF
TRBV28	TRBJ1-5	CASSSPGQQGVPQHF
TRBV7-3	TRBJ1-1	CASSLMIAPNTEAFF
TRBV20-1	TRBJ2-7	CSAPAAQGAYEQYF
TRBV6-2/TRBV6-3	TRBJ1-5	CASSYEDHQPQHF
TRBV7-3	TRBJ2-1	CASATTSGRDDEQFF
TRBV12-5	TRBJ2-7	CASGLPHSAGRRSYEQYF
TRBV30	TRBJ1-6	CAWTTGQGPLSPLHF
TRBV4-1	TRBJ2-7	CASSQARLAGGYEQYF
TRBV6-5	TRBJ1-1	CASSYSTGTGGGTEAFF
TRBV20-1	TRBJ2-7	CSARDRIPTRNDEQYF
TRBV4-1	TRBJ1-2	CASSQGDGNYGYTF
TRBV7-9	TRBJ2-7	CASSTTGGLYEQYF
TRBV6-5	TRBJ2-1	CASSYRGGEQFF
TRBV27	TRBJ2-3	CASSLRGGMQYF
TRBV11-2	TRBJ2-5	CASSPGRDSQETQYF
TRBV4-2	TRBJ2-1	CASSQVGLENEQFF
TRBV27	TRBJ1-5	CASNPTGDFNQPQHF
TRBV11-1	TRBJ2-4	CASSFTSGLLAKNIQYF
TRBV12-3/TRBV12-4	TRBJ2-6	CASGPHRDGANVLTF
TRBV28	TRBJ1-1	CASRPSGEGAAEAFF
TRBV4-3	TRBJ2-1	CASSQDLGEGQGWNEQFF
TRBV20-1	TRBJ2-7	CSANSAKAGQAYEQYF
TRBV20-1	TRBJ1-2	CSARDFAGGPVNYGYTF
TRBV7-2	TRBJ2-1	CASSLVGGALGNEQFF
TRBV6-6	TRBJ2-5	CASSYAGGSVIETQYF
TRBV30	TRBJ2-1	CAWSVQDYNEQFF
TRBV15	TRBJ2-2	CATSSPSGGAGELFF
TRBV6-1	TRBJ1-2	CASRQSYGYTF
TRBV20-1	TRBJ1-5	CSARSSDIRGQPQHF
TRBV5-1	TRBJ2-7	CASSSGDVGSYEQYF